This note documents a single TCR beta chain sequence. The CDR3 is 15 amino acids. Trimming took 0 bases from V and 6 from J; bases not matched to a gene: 5. Germline V gives CDR1 LNHNV, CDR2 YYDKDF (reference sequence). TCRdb's table, derived via immunoSEQ multiplex PCR, lists solely in-frame clones and lacks some. The sample records approximately 330,000 clones, around 92% being singletons. This specimen comes from a study of blood T cell repertoires in COVID-19. Residents of 24 US areas, aged about 18 to 89 years, made up the participants. Participant-reported clinical history was the basis for cohort assignment.

The sample consisted of PBMCs or T cells enriched from blood (not recorded which). V usage is TRBV15 and J usage is TRBJ1-5; TRBD1 agrees at 7 bases. The clonotype originates from a woman in her twenties or thirties who had recovered from COVID-19. The CDR3 protein is CATSRDQGQSQPQHF. The CDR3 DNA sequence: TGTGCCACCAGCAGAGACCAGGGACAGAGTCAGCCCCAGCATTTT.